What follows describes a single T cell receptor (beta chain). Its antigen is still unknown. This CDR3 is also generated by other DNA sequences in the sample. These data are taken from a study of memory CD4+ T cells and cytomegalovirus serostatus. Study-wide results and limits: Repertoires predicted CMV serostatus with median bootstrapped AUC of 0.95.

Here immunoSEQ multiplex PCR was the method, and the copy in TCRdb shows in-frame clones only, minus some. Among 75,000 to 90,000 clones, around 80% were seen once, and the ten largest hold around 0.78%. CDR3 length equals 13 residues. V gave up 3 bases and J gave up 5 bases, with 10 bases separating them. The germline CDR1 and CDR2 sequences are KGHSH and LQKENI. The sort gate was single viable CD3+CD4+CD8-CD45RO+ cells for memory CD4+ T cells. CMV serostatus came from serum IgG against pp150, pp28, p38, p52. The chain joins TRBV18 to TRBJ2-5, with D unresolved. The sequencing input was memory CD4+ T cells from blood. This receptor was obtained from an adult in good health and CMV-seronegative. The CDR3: CASSPGPLETQYF. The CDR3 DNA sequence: TGTGCCAGCTCACCGGGCCCCCTGGAGACCCAGTACTTC. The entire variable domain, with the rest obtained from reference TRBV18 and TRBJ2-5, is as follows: NAGVMQNPRHLVRRRGQEARLRCSPMKGHSHVYWYRQLPEEGLKFMVYLQKENIIDESGMPKERFSAEFPKEGPSILRIQQVVRGDSAAYFCASSPGPLETQYFGPGTRLLVL.